The 27 T cell receptor beta chains listed next were all sequenced from one sample in a study of blood T cell repertoires in COVID-19. TCRdb's table, derived via immunoSEQ multiplex PCR, lists solely in-frame clones and lacks some. Here the sample spans about 250,000 clones, 65% to 90% being singletons. The sequenced sample consisted of PBMCs or T cells enriched from blood (not recorded which). The receptors were sampled from a man aged 35-49 years who had recovered from COVID-19.

This chain links TRBV4-3 with TRBJ1-3, with no clear D. The germline V and J ends were trimmed by 0 bases and 3 bases, with 6 bases remaining between them. This CDR3 has 14 amino acids. Germline V gene data show CDR1 as LGHNA and CDR2 as YSLEER. CDR3: CASSQDRFGNTIYF. The CDR3 DNA reads as TGCGCCAGCAGCCAAGACCGGTTTGGAAACACCATATATTTT.

V is TRBV7-6 and J is TRBJ2-2, with D hard to call. V was clipped by 6 bases and J by 1 base, with 6 bases between them. The CDR3 loop spans 13 amino acids. Germline V gene sequence: CDR1 SGHVS, CDR2 FNYEAQ. The CDR3, as DNA: TGTGCCAGCAGGCCAGTGAACACCGGGGAGCTGTTTTTT. As protein: CASRPVNTGELFF.

The chain couples TRBV10-3 to TRBJ1-6; weak D call: TRBD1 (5 bases). Germline V gene data show CDR1 as ENHRY and CDR2 as SYGVKD. This CDR3 comprises 15 residues. With 5 bases removed from V and 4 bases from J, the gap between germline ends came to 12 bases. The CDR3 loop is CAISTPDSYNSPLHF. CDR3 coding DNA: TGTGCCATCAGTACACCAGACAGTTATAATTCACCCCTCCACTTT.

The chain uses TRBV3-1 (or the pseudogene TRBV3-2) and TRBJ1-5; D is ambiguous. The germline V gene has CDR1 LGHDT and CDR2 YNNKEL (reference sequence). This CDR3 is built from 17 residues. With 2 bases removed from V and 1 base from J, the gap between germline ends came to 15 bases. CDR3 bases: TGTGCCAGCAGCCAACCTACGAGGCCCATCAGCAATCAGCCCCAGCATTTT. Amino acids: CASSQPTRPISNQPQHF.

This chain connects TRBV14 to TRBJ1-2; the D gene is possibly TRBD1 (5 bases). V lost 0 bases and J lost 10, with 12 bases in between. This CDR3 is built from 13 residues. In germline, CDR1 is SGHDN, CDR2 FVKESK. DNA for the CDR3: TGTGCCAGCAGCCAAGATTGGGGGGGAGTCTACACCTTC. This codes for CASSQDWGGVYTF. Supplemented by reference TRBV14 and TRBJ1-2, the full variable domain reads EAGVTQFPSHSVIEKGQTVTLRCDPISGHDNLYWYRRVMGKEIKFLLHFVKESKQDESGMPNNRFLAERTGGTYSTLKVQPAELEDSGVYFCASSQDWGGVYTFGSGTRLTVV.

The J gene is TRBJ2-1, the V gene TRBV2; 8 bases fit TRBD2. The CDR3 covers 17 residues. CDR1 is SNHLY, CDR2 FYNNEI, per germline. Unmatched junction bases numbered 8, after V lost 4 bases and J lost 0 bases. The CDR3 nucleotides are TGTGCCAGCAGTGTCTCACTAGCGGTCAGCTCCTACAATGAGCAGTTCTTC. It translates to CASSVSLAVSSYNEQFF.

This sequence joins TRBV10-3 and TRBJ2-7, with D maybe TRBD1 (6 bases). Germline V CDR1 and CDR2: ENHRY, SYGVKD. The CDR3 consists of 13 residues. The germline V and J ends were trimmed by 4 bases and 9 bases, with 16 bases remaining between them. CDR3 protein: CAISGMGAPGQYF. Here the CDR3 DNA reads TGTGCCATCAGTGGCATGGGGGCCCCGGGGCAGTACTTC.

In this sample, this clone turned up once. The rearrangement uses TRBV7-9 and TRBJ2-7; 7 bases map to TRBD2. The CDR3 has 16 amino acids. V was pared by 4 bases and J by 7 bases, with 16 bases of the junction left unmatched. Germline V gene sequence: CDR1 SEHNR, CDR2 FQNEAQ (reference sequence). CDR3: CASSSKTKREWGEQYF. In DNA form, the CDR3 reads TGTGCCAGCAGCTCCAAAACCAAGCGGGAATGGGGTGAGCAGTACTTC.

This chain links TRBV10-2 with TRBJ1-2; perhaps TRBD1 as D (6 bases). The CDR3 covers 14 residues. The germline V and J ends were trimmed by 5 bases and 5 bases, with 15 bases remaining between them. The germline CDR1 and CDR2 sequences are WSHSY and SAAADI. In DNA, the CDR3 is TGCGCCAGCAGTCCTAGACAGGTTAAATATGGCTACACCTTC. It translates to CASSPRQVKYGYTF.

J is TRBJ2-3 and V is TRBV19; 12 positions agree with TRBD2. The CDR3 length is 17 residues. Germline V gene sequence: CDR1 LNHDA, CDR2 SQIVND (reference sequence). V was pared by 9 bases and J by 9 bases, with 19 bases of the junction left unmatched. CDR3 amino acids: CARGDRVSASGRDTQYF. In DNA, the CDR3 is TGTGCCAGGGGGGACAGGGTTTCGGCTAGCGGGAGGGACACGCAGTATTTT.

The genes are TRBV4-3 and TRBJ1-3; D gene ambiguous. The V end was cut by 0 bases, the J end by 4 bases, with 7 bases between. The CDR3 is 14 residues long. The germline V gene encodes CDR1 LGHNA and CDR2 YSLEER. This chain's CDR3 is CASSQDLGGNTIYF. The CDR3 DNA sequence: TGCGCCAGCAGCCAAGATCTGGGCGGAAACACCATATATTTT.

J is TRBJ1-6 and V is TRBV6-1, with a tentative D call TRBD1 (5 bases). This CDR3 is 16 amino acids long. CDR1 and CDR2 from the germline V gene are MNHNS and SASEGT. The V gene lost 4 bases and the J gene lost 0 bases, with 10 bases spanning the gap. CDR3 in DNA: TGTGCCAGCAGTGGCGACAGCTTCTCCTATAATTCACCCCTCCACTTT. Its translation: CASSGDSFSYNSPLHF.

This clone was found many times. The genes are TRBV7-9 and TRBJ1-1; D is undetermined. This CDR3 has 13 residues. The germline gives CDR1 SEHNR, CDR2 FQNEAQ (reference sequence). V dropped 5 bases and J dropped 3 bases, with 10 bases sitting between them. The CDR3 loop is CASSLDGDTEAFF. The CDR3 region has the DNA TGTGCCAGCAGCCTAGACGGGGACACTGAAGCTTTCTTT.

J is TRBJ2-2 and V is TRBV14; TRBD2 aligns across 8 bases. V lost 1 base to trimming and J lost 6 bases; unmatched junction nucleotides: 4. The CDR3 length is 15 residues. The germline V gene has CDR1 SGHDN and CDR2 FVKESK. DNA for the CDR3: TGTGCCAGCAGCCAAGCGGGAGGGAGTGCCGGGGAGCTGTTTTTT. This encodes CASSQAGGSAGELFF.

J is TRBJ2-2 and V is TRBV27, with D possibly being TRBD2 (5 bases). The CDR3 has 16 residues. Germline V gene lookup returns CDR1 MNHEY and CDR2 SMNVEV (reference sequence). V was trimmed by 0 bases and J by 2 bases, leaving 10 bases between them. CDR3 residues: CASSLSEVLNTGELFF. For the CDR3, the DNA is TGTGCCAGCAGTTTATCGGAGGTTTTAAACACCGGGGAGCTGTTTTTT.

The chain is built from TRBV19 and TRBJ2-1; 9 nucleotides agree with TRBD2. V lost 5 bases to trimming and J lost 2 bases; unmatched junction nucleotides: 4. CDR1 and CDR2 (germline): LNHDA, SQIVND (reference sequence). The CDR3 contains 15 residues. The CDR3 DNA follows: TGTGCCAGTAGTGTTAGCGGGAGCCCCTACAATGAGCAGTTCTTC. It specifies CASSVSGSPYNEQFF.

V and J are TRBV7-9 and TRBJ1-2; the match to TRBD1 covers 7 bases. This CDR3 comprises 16 residues. From germline, CDR1 is SEHNR and CDR2 FQNEAQ (reference sequence). The V gene end was trimmed by 1 base and the J gene end by 0 bases; junction bases not matched to a gene: 5. The CDR3 protein is CASSLGGQTTNYGYTF. The CDR3 bases are TGTGCCAGCAGCTTAGGGGGACAGACAACTAACTATGGCTACACCTTC.

This chain links TRBV6-5 with TRBJ1-3; D ambiguous. V lost 3 bases and J lost 8, with 14 bases in between. This CDR3 spans 14 amino acids. Germline V gives CDR1 MNHEY, CDR2 SVGAGI. The CDR3 loop is CASSYGRGQDTIYF. The DNA of the CDR3 is TGTGCCAGCAGTTATGGGAGAGGGCAAGACACCATATATTTT.

The CDR3 region is CASSSGLAGGHNEQYF. The CDR3 DNA reads TGTGCCAGCAGCTCCGGACTAGCGGGGGGGCATAACGAGCAGTACTTC. The V call is TRBV11-2, the J call TRBJ2-7; the match to TRBD2 covers 15 bases. Germline CDR1 and CDR2: SGHAT and FQNNGV. V shed 4 bases and J 5 bases; nucleotides not matched to a gene: 6. The CDR3 is made up of 16 amino acids.

Notes on this clone: One junction end does not reproduce the germline sequence, and a read error may be involved. The chain combines TRBV29-1 with TRBJ2-1; a possible D gene is TRBD2 (5 bases). CDR1 SQVTM and CDR2 ANQGSEA come from the germline V gene. This CDR3 is built from 11 residues. For the CDR3, the DNA is TGCAGCGTTGTCATCGACGGGGTAAGGGTCTTC. Amino acid sequence: CSVVIDGVRVF.

The chain joins TRBV27 to TRBJ2-3, with TRBD1 matching over 11 bases. CDR1 is MNHEY and CDR2 is SMNVEV in the germline V gene (reference sequence). This CDR3 spans 16 amino acids. V lost 6 bases, J lost 5 bases, and 10 bases stayed unmatched. The CDR3 coding sequence is TGTGCCAGCAGAAGTGAACCGGGACAGGGGGTAGATACGCAGTATTTT. It translates to CASRSEPGQGVDTQYF.

The genes are TRBV29-1 and TRBJ2-3, with TRBD1 matching over 7 bases. The junction had 9 bases not matched to a gene; V was cut back by 3 bases and J by 3 bases. Germline CDR1 is SQVTM and CDR2 is ANQGSEA. The CDR3 has 15 residues. The CDR3 sequence: CSVEADRVRTDTQYF. CDR3 DNA: TGCAGCGTTGAGGCCGACAGGGTTAGGACAGATACGCAGTATTTT.

This sequence joins TRBV7-8 and TRBJ1-1; D remains unclear. The CDR3 is 15 residues long. Trimming pared 2 bases from V and 6 bases from J, leaving 16 bases between. Germline lookup yields CDR1 SGHVS and CDR2 FQNEAQ. CDR3 in DNA: TGTGCCAGCAGCTTAAGATCCTCGGTGGGCGCTGAAGCTTTCTTT. This translates into CASSLRSSVGAEAFF.

This chain uses TRBV29-1 with TRBJ1-1, with 9 positions matching TRBD1. Germline values: CDR1 SQVTM, CDR2 ANQGSEA. Germline trimming cut 4 bases from V and 4 bases from J; bases unmatched to any gene: 4. The CDR3 length is 13 residues. The CDR3, as DNA: TGCAGCGTTGGACGGGACAGGGTCACTGAAGCTTTCTTT. It is translated as CSVGRDRVTEAFF.

The chain links TRBV13 to TRBJ1-1; TRBD1 is a possible D gene (5 bases). The V gene's germline CDR1 is PRHDT and CDR2 FYEKMQ (reference sequence). CDR3 size: 14 residues. The V gene lost 5 bases and the J gene lost 0 bases, with 10 bases spanning the gap. Written as DNA, the CDR3 is TGTGCCAGCAGCCCCCGGACAATGAACACTGAAGCTTTCTTT. This encodes CASSPRTMNTEAFF.

The chain carries TRBV10-3 and TRBJ1-1; no definite D call. This CDR3 has 13 residues. V lost 6 bases, J lost 0 bases, and 8 bases lay in between. Per germline, CDR1 ENHRY and CDR2 SYGVKD. As DNA, the CDR3 is TGTGCCATCAGGGTAAACATGAACACTGAAGCTTTCTTT. This codes for CAIRVNMNTEAFF.

The rearrangement joins TRBV4-3 to TRBJ1-1, with 8 bases that match TRBD1. CDR1 and CDR2 (germline): LGHNA, YSLEER. The CDR3 totals 13 residues. V shed 8 bases and J 5 bases; nucleotides not matched to a gene: 7. This chain's CDR3 is CASGRTGRTEAFF. The CDR3 nucleotides read TGCGCCAGCGGAAGGACAGGGAGGACTGAAGCTTTCTTT.